This TCR beta chain was sequenced in a study of cytomegalovirus exposure and HLA in healthy donors. Study outcomes and limitations: The study assumed roughly uniform donor sequencing depth for presence/absence analyses. TCR beta V- and J-gene trimming was later associated with a missense DCLRE1C variant. Other equally common chains were less clonally expanded than HLA-associated TCR beta chains, a later analysis showed.

PCR employed 60 Vbeta and 13 Jbeta primers. TCRdb's table, derived via immunoSEQ multiplex PCR, lists solely in-frame clones and lacks some. The sample has about 140,000 clones, about 70% seen once. As regards this clone: Antigen unknown.

V was pared by 4 bases and J by 7 bases, with 8 bases between. The germline CDR1 and CDR2 sequences are MDHEN and SYDVKM. This CDR3 spans 12 amino acids. Material for sequencing was PBMCs. The chain is built from TRBV28 and TRBJ1-5; unclear D gene. This receptor was taken from a man between 35 and 55 years old in good health and CMV-seronegative. CDR3 nucleotide sequence: TGTGCCAGCAGTTCTACAGACCAGCCCCAGCATTTT. It translates to CASSSTDQPQHF.